Listed below are T cell receptor beta chains from one sample, sequenced in a study of OX40 agonist ivuxolimab in advanced cancers. TCRdb's copy holds only in-frame clones and misses some; the assay was immunoSEQ multiplex PCR. The sample has about 70,000 clones; roughly nine tenths are singletons. The specimen comprised CD4+ or CD8+ T cells sorted from blood, sampled in a trial of the OX40 agonist ivuxolimab. All receptors derive from an adult with an advanced solid tumor such as melanoma, head and neck, liver or kidney cancer. CDR3s include the opening cysteine and the closing phenylalanine or tryptophan. The order of the fields is CDR3 DNA, CDR3 protein, D gene, clone size, J gene, V gene. The D gene is left open where the match is weak. Size is omitted from some rows. Given values are once, few, many or a class for expanded clones.

TGTGCCAGTTATTCCTTAGCGAAACACTACAATGAGCAGTTCTTC	CASYSLAKHYNEQFF	NA	NA	TRBJ2-1	TRBV5-6
TGCGCCAGCAGCGGAGGTCTGGTGGGGGAGACCCAGTACTTC	CASSGGLVGETQYF	NA	NA	TRBJ2-5	TRBV5-1
TGCAGCGTTTCTGCTAGCGGCTACGAGCAGTACTTC	CSVSASGYEQYF	TRBD2	NA	TRBJ2-7	TRBV29-1
TGCGCCAGCAGCGAAAGACTAGCGGGGGGTGAAGAGACCCAGTACTTC	CASSERLAGGEETQYF	TRBD2	NA	TRBJ2-5	TRBV5-1
TGTGCCAGCAGCTTAGGGGGGCTCCTAGCCAAAAACATTCAGTACTTC	CASSLGGLLAKNIQYF	NA	few	TRBJ2-4	TRBV7-2
TGTGCCAGCAGCTTATCGGGGATTGAGCACGAGCAGTACTTC	CASSLSGIEHEQYF	NA	NA	TRBJ2-7	TRBV5-5
TGTGCCAGTAGTCGGATCCTCAGTAGCTCCTACGAGCAGTACTTC	CASSRILSSSYEQYF	NA	few	TRBJ2-7	TRBV19
TGTGCCAGCAGTAACCGGGACACTTCTTCACCCCTCCACTTT	CASSNRDTSSPLHF	NA	NA	TRBJ1-6	TRBV2
TGTGCCAGCAGTCCTCAGGGGAACGAGCAGTACTTC	CASSPQGNEQYF	NA	NA	TRBJ2-7	TRBV2
TGTGCCAGCAGCCAGGGACAGGGGGCTTCTGGAAACACCATATATTTT	CASSQGQGASGNTIYF	TRBD1	few	TRBJ1-3	TRBV4-2
TGTGCCAGCAGTCCCCGGACAGGGATATACGAGCAGTACTTC	CASSPRTGIYEQYF	TRBD1	NA	TRBJ2-7	TRBV27
TGTGCCAGCAGCGAGGGGGTGGTCGAGCAGTACTTC	CASSEGVVEQYF	NA	NA	TRBJ2-7	TRBV6-6
TGCGCCACCAGGGACGGGGTAAGGAACACTGAAGCTTTCTTT	CATRDGVRNTEAFF	NA	NA	TRBJ1-1	TRBV5-1
TGTGCCAGACGGACTGGGGACTACGAGCAGTACTTC	CARRTGDYEQYF	NA	NA	TRBJ2-7	TRBV19
TGTGCCAGCAGCTTAGCGCGTCAGGCAAACACTGAAGCTTTCTTT	CASSLARQANTEAFF	NA	NA	TRBJ1-1	TRBV7-8
TGTGCCAGCAGCCCAAGATCGAATAGCAATCAGCCCCAGCATTTT	CASSPRSNSNQPQHF	NA	NA	TRBJ1-5	TRBV4-2
TGTGCCAGCAGTTACCCCGGTACTAACTATGGCTACACCTTC	CASSYPGTNYGYTF	NA	NA	TRBJ1-2	TRBV6-5